What follows describes a single T cell receptor (beta chain). Its antigen remains unknown. The PCR contained 60 Vbeta and 13 Jbeta primers. Assay used: immunoSEQ multiplex PCR; TCRdb lists only in-frame clones, some missing. The sample gives 310,000 or so clones, over 85% of which show up once; 2% to 3% is in the top ten. The sample belongs to a study of cytomegalovirus exposure and HLA in healthy donors. V lost 5 bases, J lost 2 bases, and 5 bases stayed unmatched. The V gene's germline CDR1 is SGHTA and CDR2 FQGNSA. The CDR3 length is 14 residues. Broader study findings: In an earlier analysis, productive rearrangement rates for most beta V segments clustered near 87% or 30%.

The chain employs TRBV7-2 and TRBJ2-7; the match to TRBD2 covers 8 bases. Sample: PBMCs. The source is a woman younger than 35 in good health and CMV-seronegative. The CDR3 DNA is TGTGCCAGCAGCCCCCGGGGGGGGGCCTACGAGCAGTACTTC. Translating gives CASSPRGGAYEQYF. The whole variable domain, remainder taken from reference TRBV7-2 and TRBJ2-7, is GAGVSQSPSNKVTEKGKDVELRCDPISGHTALYWYRQSLGQGLEFLIYFQGNSAPDKSGLPSDRFSAERTGGSVSTLTIQRTQQEDSAVYLCASSPRGGAYEQYFGPGTRLTVT.